These 32 T cell receptor beta chains were sequenced from one sample in a study of identical twins (TCRdb year 2016). The library was produced with 5' RACE. The data were produced on an Illumina HiSeq 2000. TCRdb reprocessing: public reads trimmed at Q25 with fastp, clones called with MiXCR, in-frame beta chains kept. All rows with the same CDR3 protein become a single entry with the most common DNA and genes. For this sample the table gives roughly 630,000 distinct CDR3 sequences, of which 7.1% were detected only once. Less than 2% of the sample rests with the top ten. These data also formed part of another study, on yellow fever vaccine responses in identical twins.

The source material was PBMCs. Receptors originate from a woman between 18 and 29 years old in good health.

This clonotype was observed at least ten times. This chain joins TRBV28 and TRBJ2-1; either TRBD1 or TRBD2 may supply D (8 bases each). This CDR3 has 20 amino acids. The germline V gene has CDR1 MDHEN and CDR2 SYDVKM. V shed 5 bases and J shed 1 base, with 27 bases lying between them. CDR3 DNA: TGTGCCAGCAGTCCCTACGGACAGGGCTTAGCGGGAATATCCTACAATGAGCAGTTCTTC. Its translation: CASSPYGQGLAGISYNEQFF.

This clonotype was counted only a few times. The rearrangement joins TRBV10-3 to TRBJ1-6; D gene uncertain. In germline, CDR1 is ENHRY, CDR2 SYGVKD. V dropped 0 bases and J dropped 10 bases, with 7 bases sitting between them. The CDR3 length is 13 residues. The CDR3 protein is CAISESGGSPLHF. The DNA of the CDR3 is TGTGCCATCAGTGAGTCGGGCGGATCACCCCTCCACTTT.

The chain is built from TRBV21-1 and TRBJ2-2. TRBV21-1 is marked as a pseudogene. The CDR3 sequence is 14 residues long. CDR3 bases: TGTGCCACCTTCCGGACCACGAACACCGGGGAGCTGTTTTTT. Residues: CATFRTTNTGELFF.

This clonotype has at least ten counts. The V call is TRBV6-1, the J call TRBJ2-3; D gene uncertain. The CDR3 runs to 14 residues. The V and J ends lost 3 bases and 1 base respectively, with 8 bases between them. CDR1 is MNHNS and CDR2 is SASEGT in the germline V gene. The CDR3 nucleotides are TGTGCCAGCAGTGAGGACCCGCGCACAGATACGCAGTATTTT. As protein: CASSEDPRTDTQYF.

Concerning this clonotype: A single base separates this from a much larger clone, so it may be a read error. The rearrangement joins TRBV12-3 or TRBV12-4 to TRBJ2-1; D gene unclear. The CDR3 loop spans 14 amino acids. The V end was cut by 6 bases, the J end by 7 bases, with 16 bases between. The CDR3 DNA reads TGTGCCAGCAGGTTAATATCCCAAAGAAATGAGCAGTTCTTC. This sequence encodes CASRLISQRNEQFF.

This clonotype has ten or more counts. The chain links TRBV12-3 or TRBV12-4 to TRBJ1-5, with D perhaps matching TRBD1 (5 bases). Trimming cost V 6 bases and J 4 bases, with 10 bases left between them. There are 13 residues in the CDR3. The CDR3 DNA is TGTGCCAGCAGCGGGTCAGGGAATCAGCCCCAGCATTTT. Its translation: CASSGSGNQPQHF.

This clonotype has more than one count but fewer than ten. The J gene is TRBJ1-5, the V gene TRBV6-1; no definite D call. The germline V gene has CDR1 MNHNS and CDR2 SASEGT. V was pared by 6 bases and J by 5 bases, with 14 bases between. This CDR3 has 14 residues. CDR3 in DNA: TGTGCCAGCAGCGACGGGAGCCGCCATCAGCCCCAGCATTTT. It is translated as CASSDGSRHQPQHF.

This clonotype was counted between two and nine times. This rearrangement joins TRBV15 to TRBJ1-4; D might be TRBD1 (5 bases). The V gene lost 6 bases and the J gene lost 3 bases, with 8 bases spanning the gap. Germline V gives CDR1 LNHNV, CDR2 YYDKDF (reference sequence). The CDR3 extends over 13 amino acids. Written as DNA, the CDR3 is TGTGCCACCAGTCGGACATCTAATGAAAAACTGTTTTTT. Its translation: CATSRTSNEKLFF.

This clonotype was recorded at least ten times. The chain couples TRBV3-1 to TRBJ1-2; no firm D call. The germline V and J ends were trimmed by 0 bases and 8 bases, with 10 bases remaining between them. This CDR3 has 13 amino acids. Germline V lookup: CDR1 LGHDT, CDR2 YNNKEL (reference sequence). CDR3 protein: CASSQEDSWGYTF. The CDR3 DNA is TGTGCCAGCAGCCAAGAAGACTCGTGGGGCTACACCTTC.

The chain joins TRBV7-8 to TRBJ2-1, with TRBD2 identical over 8 bases. CDR3 length equals 17 residues. Trimming took 2 bases from V and 0 from J; bases not matched to a gene: 6. Germline V gene lookup returns CDR1 SGHVS and CDR2 FQNEAQ. For the CDR3, the DNA is TGTGCCAGCAGCTTATTAGCGGGATGGTCCTCCTACAATGAGCAGTTCTTC. This codes for CASSLLAGWSSYNEQFF.

Here the CDR3 reads CASSPRLASTMRQFF. CDR3 nucleotides: TGCGCCAGCAGCCCCCGACTAGCTTCCACAATGAGGCAGTTCTTC. V gene TRBV4-1 combines with J gene TRBJ2-1; 7 bases align to TRBD2. Germline CDR1 and CDR2: MGHRA and YSYEKL. This CDR3 contains 15 residues. V was pared by 4 bases and J by 12 bases, with 15 bases of the junction left unmatched.

This clonotype was seen only a few times. The V gene is TRBV4-1, the J gene TRBJ1-4; D unresolved. The germline V gene has CDR1 MGHRA and CDR2 YSYEKL. V lost 4 bases, J lost 8 bases, and 8 bases lay in between. The CDR3 length is 12 residues. The CDR3 DNA reads TGCGCCAGCAGCCGTGTGGGAGAAAAACTGTTTTTT. This encodes CASSRVGEKLFF.

V usage is TRBV24-1 and J usage is TRBJ2-5; 8 bases are a match to TRBD1. Unmatched junction bases numbered 8, after V lost 4 bases and J lost 5 bases. Germline V CDR1 and CDR2: KGHDR, SFDVKD. This CDR3 has 15 residues. Written as DNA, the CDR3 is TGTGCCACCAGTGACCGACAGGGGTGGAAGGAGACCCAGTACTTC. Protein sequence: CATSDRQGWKETQYF.

This clonotype has a handful of counts. The chain links TRBV18 to TRBJ1-6; 7 bases line up with TRBD1. With 6 bases clipped from V and 18 bases from J, the junction kept 11 bases outside the gene matches. CDR3 length: 12 residues. From germline, CDR1 is KGHSH and CDR2 LQKENI. The CDR3 nucleotides read TGTGCCAGCTCCCAACAGGGGTCAAGTGCCCACTTT. The encoded protein is CASSQQGSSAHF.

The genes are TRBV4-2 and TRBJ2-7; unclear D gene. The CDR3 is 14 amino acids. V lost 1 base, J lost 0 bases, and 7 bases lay in between. Per germline, CDR1 LGHNA and CDR2 YNFKEQ. The CDR3 sequence: CASSQAPGSYEQYF. As DNA, the CDR3 is TGTGCCAGCAGCCAAGCCCCCGGCTCCTACGAGCAGTACTTC.

This clonotype has more than one count but fewer than ten. The chain is built from TRBV7-9 and TRBJ2-5; no definite D call. Germline CDR1 and CDR2: SEHNR and FQNEAQ (reference sequence). The CDR3 contains 14 residues. V was cut by 5 bases and J by 2 bases, with 12 bases left in between. CDR3 amino acids: CASSIGMGQETQYF. As DNA, the CDR3 is TGTGCCAGCAGCATAGGTATGGGTCAAGAGACCCAGTACTTC.

This clonotype was detected many times. The genes are TRBV5-1 and TRBJ2-1, with D possibly TRBD1 on 5 matching bases. The V end lost 3 bases, the J end lost 8 bases, and 9 bases lay between the germline ends. The CDR3 covers 12 residues. Germline CDR1 reads SGHRS; CDR2 reads YFSETQ. This chain's CDR3 is CASSSQVDEQFF. The DNA of the CDR3 is TGCGCCAGCAGCTCACAGGTCGATGAGCAGTTCTTC. The entire variable domain, with the rest obtained from reference TRBV5-1 and TRBJ2-1, is as follows: KAGVTQTPRYLIKTRGQQVTLSCSPISGHRSVSWYQQTPGQGLQFLFEYFSETQRNKGNFPGRFSGRQFSNSRSEMNVSTLELGDSALYLCASSSQVDEQFFGPGTRLTVL.

J is TRBJ2-7 and V is TRBV7-8; no firm D call. Germline assignment: CDR1 SGHVS and CDR2 FQNEAQ. Trimming removed 0 bases from V and 3 bases from J, with 9 bases in between. The CDR3 has 14 amino acids. The CDR3 reads CASSLATPIYEQYF. The CDR3 bases are TGTGCCAGCAGCTTAGCAACTCCCATCTACGAGCAGTACTTC.

This clonotype appeared many times. The chain combines TRBV9 with TRBJ2-7; D is unclear. The V end was cut by 0 bases, the J end by 0 bases, with 7 bases between. Germline CDR1 is SGDLS and CDR2 is YYNGEE. There are 14 residues in the CDR3. The CDR3 DNA follows: TGTGCCAGCAGCGTAGGGGATGACTCCTACGAGCAGTACTTC. Its translation: CASSVGDDSYEQYF.

This sequence joins TRBV14 and TRBJ2-5, with D perhaps matching TRBD1 or TRBD2 (6 bases each). V dropped 0 bases and J dropped 5 bases, with 10 bases sitting between them. CDR3 size: 14 residues. Per germline, CDR1 SGHDN and CDR2 FVKESK. CDR3 protein: CASSQDGGLETQYF. The DNA for the CDR3 is TGTGCCAGCAGCCAAGATGGGGGGCTGGAGACCCAGTACTTC.

The chain has TRBV7-8 and TRBJ1-2; D gene ambiguous. CDR1 and CDR2 from the germline V gene are SGHVS and FQNEAQ. V gave up 0 bases and J gave up 8 bases, with 7 bases separating them. There are 12 residues in the CDR3. The CDR3 sequence is CASSLAAWGYTF. The CDR3 DNA follows: TGTGCCAGCAGCTTAGCCGCCTGGGGCTACACCTTC.

This chain joins TRBV3-1 and TRBJ2-3; 10 nucleotides align to TRBD2. The junction had 9 bases not matched to a gene; V was cut back by 2 bases and J by 1 base. This CDR3 is 18 amino acids long. The V gene's germline CDR1 is LGHDT and CDR2 YNNKEL (reference sequence). CDR3 DNA: TGTGCCAGCAGCCAACTTAGCGGGGGGTACTTTCGCACAGATACGCAGTATTTT. This gives the protein CASSQLSGGYFRTDTQYF.

V usage is TRBV5-1 and J usage is TRBJ2-7; D uncertain. The CDR3 has 14 residues. The V end was cut by 0 bases, the J end by 2 bases, with 9 bases between. CDR1 SGHRS and CDR2 YFSETQ come from the germline V gene. The CDR3 nucleotides are TGCGCCAGCAGCTTGGGCGGCCCTCCCTACGAGCAGTACGTC. The encoded protein is CASSLGGPPYEQYV.

This clonotype has only a few counts. V gene TRBV7-9 combines with J gene TRBJ2-3, with TRBD2 matching over 7 bases. V dropped 6 bases and J dropped 0; count of bases not matched to a gene: 9. Germline V gene data show CDR1 as SEHNR and CDR2 as FQNEAQ (reference sequence). The CDR3 loop spans 16 amino acids. CDR3 DNA sequence: TGTGCCAGCAGATCCGTCGGGGAGGGGAGCACAGATACGCAGTATTTT. Protein: CASRSVGEGSTDTQYF.

The rearrangement joins TRBV29-1 to TRBJ2-2; D perhaps matches TRBD1 (5 bases). This CDR3 is built from 11 residues. The V end lost 6 bases, the J end lost 6 bases, and 8 bases lay between the germline ends. The germline V gene encodes CDR1 SQVTM and CDR2 ANQGSEA. CDR3 region: CSVRAAGELFF. In DNA form, the CDR3 reads TGCAGCGTCAGGGCGGCCGGGGAGCTGTTTTTT.

This clonotype was seen at least ten times. The V and J genes are TRBV20-1 and TRBJ2-1; 7 bases match TRBD1. The germline V gene encodes CDR1 DFQATT and CDR2 SNEGSKA (reference sequence). V gave up 3 bases and J gave up 0 bases; unmatched junction bases: 5. CDR3 length: 15 amino acids. CDR3 region: CSARGQFSSYNEQFF. In nucleotides, the CDR3 is TGCAGTGCTAGGGGACAGTTTAGCTCCTACAATGAGCAGTTCTTC.

This clonotype was detected only a few times. V usage is TRBV5-1 and J usage is TRBJ1-6, with 8 bases matching TRBD1. The V and J ends lost 4 bases and 7 bases, in that order; junction bases with no gene match: 7. This CDR3 spans 15 amino acids. Germline-derived CDR1 and CDR2 are SGHRS and YFSETQ. DNA of the CDR3: TGCGCCAGCAGCCAGACAGGGGAGATGAATTCACCCCTCCACTTT. Encoded protein: CASSQTGEMNSPLHF.

This clonotype turned up a few times. The chain links TRBV2 to TRBJ2-1; 8 bases map to TRBD2. V dropped 0 bases and J dropped 2; count of bases not matched to a gene: 9. Per the germline V gene, CDR1 is SNHLY and CDR2 is FYNNEI. There are 18 residues in the CDR3. Here the CDR3 reads CASSEAYSRGETYNEQFF. The DNA for the CDR3 is TGTGCCAGCAGTGAAGCGTATTCGCGGGGGGAGACCTACAATGAGCAGTTCTTC.

This clonotype came up many times. The rearrangement uses TRBV7-8 and TRBJ2-7; D gene uncertain. CDR1 SGHVS and CDR2 FQNEAQ come from the germline V gene. The CDR3 sequence is 14 residues long. V dropped 3 bases and J dropped 3 bases, with 12 bases sitting between them. CDR3 residues: CASSFDTGNYEQYV. The DNA of the CDR3 is TGTGCCAGCAGCTTCGACACCGGAAACTACGAGCAGTACGTC.

There are a few counts of this clonotype. The V gene is TRBV27, the J gene TRBJ2-1; D remains ambiguous. The CDR3 consists of 13 residues. Trimming removed 5 bases from V and 6 bases from J, with 11 bases in between. CDR1 is MNHEY and CDR2 is SMNVEV in the germline V gene (reference sequence). This chain's CDR3 is CASSHGRINEQFF. The DNA of the CDR3 is TGTGCCAGCAGTCACGGACGGATCAATGAGCAGTTCTTC.

The table lists this clonotype with a few counts. The chain combines TRBV5-1 with TRBJ1-1; D might be TRBD1 (5 bases). The CDR3 runs 15 residues. Germline CDR1 reads SGHRS; CDR2 reads YFSETQ. V shed 3 bases and J shed 1 base, with 13 bases lying between them. The CDR3 reads CASSSMGESNTEAFF. In DNA form, the CDR3 reads TGCGCCAGCAGCTCAATGGGGGAGTCGAACACTGAAGCTTTCTTT.

This clonotype was recorded at least ten times. This chain connects TRBV4-2 to TRBJ2-7; D is perhaps TRBD2 (5 bases). The V end was cut by 1 base, the J end by 7 bases, with 17 bases between. This CDR3 spans 15 amino acids. The V gene's germline CDR1 is LGHNA and CDR2 YNFKEQ. The CDR3 DNA follows: TGTGCCAGCAGCCAAGGTTTGGGGTATCGAGGGGAGCAGTACTTC. This codes for CASSQGLGYRGEQYF.